This T cell receptor beta chain comes out of a study of shared clonotypes between healthy human individuals. Broader study findings: In having few donors, the study represented limited genetic and exposure-history diversity. Naive subsets, compared against memory subsets, generally had larger estimated richness values.

The CDR3 consists of 14 residues. V dropped 5 bases and J dropped 6; count of bases not matched to a gene: 9. Germline V gene data show CDR1 as SGHAT and CDR2 as FQNNGV. In its sample, this clone was seen many times. Its antigen is not known. The authors distributed each subset's genomic DNA evenly over several immunoSEQ plates. Libraries were prepared by immunoSEQ multiplex PCR; TCRdb keeps only in-frame clonotypes and omits some of them. The sample has hundreds of thousands of clones; under 80% are singletons. The source material was memory CD4+ T cells sorted from blood. Described subset: CD45RA-negative fraction. This sequence joins TRBV11-2 and TRBJ1-2; 7 bases align to TRBD1. This TCR derives from a woman aged 25 to 39 in good health. This chain's CDR3 is CASSPGDRVDGYTF. The DNA of the CDR3 is TGTGCCAGCAGCCCAGGCGACAGGGTTGATGGCTACACCTTC. Based on the CDR3 plus reference TRBV11-2 and TRBJ1-2, the full variable domain is EAGVAQSPRYKIIEKRQSVAFWCNPISGHATLYWYQQILGQGPKLLIQFQNNGVVDDSQLPKDRFSAERLKGVDSTLKIQPAKLEDSAVYLCASSPGDRVDGYTFGSGTRLTVV.